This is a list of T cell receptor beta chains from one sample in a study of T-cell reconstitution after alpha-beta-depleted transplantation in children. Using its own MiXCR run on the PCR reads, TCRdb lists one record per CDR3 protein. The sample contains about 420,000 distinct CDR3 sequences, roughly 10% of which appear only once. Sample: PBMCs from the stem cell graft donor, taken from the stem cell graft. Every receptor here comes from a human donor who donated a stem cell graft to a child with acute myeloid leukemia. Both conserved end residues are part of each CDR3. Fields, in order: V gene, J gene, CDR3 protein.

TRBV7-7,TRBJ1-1,CASSPFMSRDTSEAFF
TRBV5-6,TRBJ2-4,CASSLGLAGANIQYF
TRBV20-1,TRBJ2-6,CSASPTGGFSGANVLTF
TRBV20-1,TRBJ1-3,CSVASGNTIYF
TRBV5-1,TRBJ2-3,CASSLSGFLPVADTQYF
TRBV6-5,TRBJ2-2,CASSYSPRGSGELFF
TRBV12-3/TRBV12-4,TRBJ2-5,CASSFQGARETQYF
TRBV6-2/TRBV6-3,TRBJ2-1,CASSLVGLASEQFF
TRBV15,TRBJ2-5,CATSRYGQGQETQYF
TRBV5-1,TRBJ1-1,CASSLGGWNTEAFF
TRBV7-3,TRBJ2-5,CASSLRGPPETQYF
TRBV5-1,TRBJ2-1,CASSLDQLAGSYNEQFF
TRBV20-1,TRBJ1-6,CSARDGGFSYNSPLHF
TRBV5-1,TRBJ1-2,CASSLEADVYTF
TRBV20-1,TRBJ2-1,CSARGTSGSGNEQFF
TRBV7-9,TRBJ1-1,CASSTGQKNTEAFF
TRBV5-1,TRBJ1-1,CASSSTQMNTEAFF
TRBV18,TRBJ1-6,CASSRTGGADNSPLHF
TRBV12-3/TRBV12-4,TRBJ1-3,CASSTRTGVNTIYF
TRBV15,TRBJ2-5,CATSSSPGIRETQYF
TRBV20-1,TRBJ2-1,CSAPRGTYNEQFF
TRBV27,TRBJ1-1,CASTIFGANTEAFF
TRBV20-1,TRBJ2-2,CSASRAEYTGELFF
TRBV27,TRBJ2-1,CASAPGGLYNEQFF
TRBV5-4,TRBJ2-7,CASSRDRVSEQYF
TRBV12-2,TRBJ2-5,CASRFWRGRTFCETQYF
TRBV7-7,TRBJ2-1,CASSHQGLPSDEQFF
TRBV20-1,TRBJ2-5,CSARSRAGARETQYF
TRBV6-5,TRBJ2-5,CASSYSFSKETQYF
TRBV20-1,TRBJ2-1,CSARAAVSYNEQFF
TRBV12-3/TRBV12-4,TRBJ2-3,CASRPIPGLGRGTDTQYF
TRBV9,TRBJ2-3,CASSPRGASFTDTQYF
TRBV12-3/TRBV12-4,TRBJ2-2,CASSPTGPSGELFF
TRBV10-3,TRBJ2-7,CAISPGQGSYEQYF
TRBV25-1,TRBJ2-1,CATPSGGFNEQFF
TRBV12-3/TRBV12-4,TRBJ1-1,CASNPGHIGNAEAFF
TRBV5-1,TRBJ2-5,CASSQGQVDQETQYF
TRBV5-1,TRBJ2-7,CASSSLQGASYEQYF
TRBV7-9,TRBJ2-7,CASTDGLAYEQYF
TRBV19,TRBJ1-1,CASSPRTDDTEAFF
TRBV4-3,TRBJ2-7,CASSPAGTPYEQYF
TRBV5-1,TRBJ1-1,CASSLVTGTGNTEAFF
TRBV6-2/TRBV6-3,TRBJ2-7,CASSYSRSGGTRMWEQYF
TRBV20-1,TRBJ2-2,CSATDPITGELFF
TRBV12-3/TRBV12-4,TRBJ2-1,CASSQGSPYNEQFF